This T cell receptor (beta chain) stems from a study of blood T cells in healthy people across ages. Isolation yielded PBMCs, at least 6.5 million per sample, in every case. The CDR3 extends over 15 amino acids. Per the germline V gene, CDR1 is DFQATT and CDR2 is SNEGSKA (reference sequence). The use of a sample-barcoded 5' primer and a J-beta primer mix characterized a second PCR of roughly 6 to 11 cycles. TCRdb re-called the 5' RACE reads with MiXCR, one entry per CDR3 protein. This table holds hundreds of thousands of distinct CDR3 sequences, over 20% found once. Sequenced input: blood. The chain uses TRBV20-1 and TRBJ2-4; 9 bases agree with TRBD2. The clonotype was recovered from a man in his sixties or seventies in good health. Written as DNA, the CDR3 is TGCAGCCTAAGCGGGGGGATCTTAGCCAAAAACATTCAGTACTTC. Its translation is CSLSGGILAKNIQYF.